The clone carrying this TCR beta chain has only a few counts. The antigen is not known. TCRdb fed the multiplex PCR reads into MiXCR, producing one record per CDR3 protein. The data contain about 94,000 distinct CDR3 sequences, around 28% of them singletons. This sample is part of a study of breast tumors, draining lymph nodes, adjacent tissues. Study results and limitations: Tumor and nontumor repertoires were significantly more similar in luminal-like than in basal-like breast cancer. Tumor repertoires ranked between lymph nodes and nontumor tissue in diversity, with V and J gene preferences. Findings are consistent with lymph node origin and intratumoral expansion of most tumor T cells.

Breast cancer patients provided tissue from their axillary draining lymph nodes. The sequencing input was axillary lymph node tissue. The sequence came from a female donor with breast cancer. Some clones in this sample may be carry-over from other donors' samples.

CDR3 DNA sequence: TGTGCCAGCAGTCATCTCGGGGAGCTGTTTTTT. Its protein product is CASSHLGELFF. The chain employs TRBV6-5 and TRBJ2-2; D gene ambiguous. CDR3 length equals 11 residues. Germline V gene data show CDR1 as MNHEY and CDR2 as SVGAGI. The ends were cut back, 5 bases at V and 7 bases at J, with 5 bases in the middle.